The rows below give T cell receptor beta chains drawn from one sample of a study of blood T cell repertoires in COVID-19. The assay was immunoSEQ multiplex PCR, and TCRdb's table has in-frame clones only and misses some. The repertoire holds around 180,000 clones, with 88% as singletons. The sequenced material came from peripheral blood. These receptors all come from a man aged 55 to 70 with acute or convalescent COVID-19. Both conserved end residues are part of each CDR3. Fields, in order: J gene, clone size, V gene, D gene, CDR3 protein, CDR3 DNA. A D gene is named only where the DNA matches it firmly. Clone sizes are given selectively: once, few, many, or a class where the clone is expanded.

j_gene: TRBJ2-1
abundance: NA
v_gene: TRBV4-3
d_gene: NA
CDR3aa: CASSQESGRSYNEQFF
CDR3nt: TGCGCCAGCAGCCAAGAATCAGGGCGGTCCTACAATGAGCAGTTCTTC

j_gene: TRBJ2-1
abundance: NA
v_gene: TRBV2
d_gene: TRBD2
CDR3aa: CASSELAGGYNEQFF
CDR3nt: TGTGCCAGCAGCGAGCTAGCGGGAGGGTACAATGAGCAGTTCTTC

j_gene: TRBJ1-1
abundance: NA
v_gene: TRBV29-1
d_gene: NA
CDR3aa: CSGGTDMNTEAFF
CDR3nt: TGCAGCGGGGGGACGGACATGAACACTGAAGCTTTCTTT

j_gene: TRBJ1-5
abundance: NA
v_gene: TRBV30
d_gene: NA
CDR3aa: CAWSVGQNQPQHF
CDR3nt: TGTGCCTGGAGTGTGGGGCAGAATCAGCCCCAGCATTTT

j_gene: TRBJ1-2
abundance: NA
v_gene: TRBV6-5
d_gene: NA
CDR3aa: CASRPGLLGYTF
CDR3nt: TGTGCCAGCAGACCAGGCCTTTTGGGCTACACCTTC

j_gene: TRBJ2-1
abundance: once
v_gene: TRBV9
d_gene: TRBD2
CDR3aa: CASSFTTSGGPNEQFF
CDR3nt: TGTGCCAGCAGCTTCACGACTAGCGGGGGCCCCAATGAGCAGTTCTTC

j_gene: TRBJ2-2
abundance: once
v_gene: TRBV9
d_gene: NA
CDR3aa: CASSSGINTGELFF
CDR3nt: TGTGCCAGCAGTAGCGGTATCAACACCGGGGAGCTGTTTTTT

j_gene: TRBJ2-7
abundance: NA
v_gene: TRBV6-6
d_gene: NA
CDR3aa: CASSQQGGDEQYF
CDR3nt: TGTGCCAGCAGTCAGCAGGGTGGGGACGAGCAGTACTTC

j_gene: TRBJ2-5
abundance: few
v_gene: TRBV5-1
d_gene: NA
CDR3aa: CASSLGAEETQYF
CDR3nt: TGCGCCAGCAGCCTAGGGGCCGAAGAGACCCAGTACTTC

j_gene: TRBJ2-1
abundance: NA
v_gene: TRBV18
d_gene: NA
CDR3aa: CASSRNEREEQFF
CDR3nt: TGTGCCAGCTCAAGAAACGAAAGGGAGGAGCAGTTCTTC

j_gene: TRBJ1-1
abundance: NA
v_gene: TRBV10-1
d_gene: NA
CDR3aa: CASSVQMNTEAFF
CDR3nt: TGCGCCAGCAGTGTACAGATGAACACTGAAGCTTTCTTT

j_gene: TRBJ1-2
abundance: NA
v_gene: TRBV5-4
d_gene: TRBD1
CDR3aa: CASSVNRGGYGYTF
CDR3nt: TGTGCCAGCAGCGTTAACAGGGGTGGCTATGGCTACACCTTC

j_gene: TRBJ2-2
abundance: NA
v_gene: TRBV6-5
d_gene: TRBD1
CDR3aa: CASMQTGLGELFF
CDR3nt: TGTGCCAGCATGCAGACAGGGCTCGGGGAGCTGTTTTTT

j_gene: TRBJ2-1
abundance: NA
v_gene: TRBV6-1
d_gene: TRBD2
CDR3aa: CASSEWGTTNNEQFF
CDR3nt: TGTGCCAGCAGTGAATGGGGGACTACTAACAATGAGCAGTTCTTC

j_gene: TRBJ1-2
abundance: NA
v_gene: TRBV5-4
d_gene: TRBD1
CDR3aa: CASSRGQDRGYTF
CDR3nt: TGTGCCAGCAGCCGGGGACAGGATCGTGGCTACACCTTC

j_gene: TRBJ1-2
abundance: NA
v_gene: TRBV5-1
d_gene: NA
CDR3aa: CASSLAGQGLFYGYTF
CDR3nt: TGCGCCAGCAGCTTGGCCGGGCAGGGGCTCTTCTATGGCTACACCTTC

j_gene: TRBJ2-1
abundance: NA
v_gene: TRBV7-9
d_gene: NA
CDR3aa: CASSPSRGFGFF
CDR3nt: TGTGCCAGCAGCCCCAGTAGGGGTTTCGGGTTCTTC

j_gene: TRBJ1-2
abundance: NA
v_gene: TRBV24-1
d_gene: NA
CDR3aa: CATSDSGEHGYTF
CDR3nt: TGTGCCACCAGTGATTCCGGGGAGCATGGCTACACCTTC

j_gene: TRBJ2-6
abundance: NA
v_gene: TRBV27
d_gene: TRBD2
CDR3aa: CASSGDYSGANVLTF
CDR3nt: TGTGCCAGCAGTGGGGACTACTCTGGGGCCAACGTCCTGACTTTC

j_gene: TRBJ1-3
abundance: NA
v_gene: TRBV11-1
d_gene: NA
CDR3aa: CASSLGSVGNTIYF
CDR3nt: TGTGCCAGCAGCTTAGGCAGCGTTGGAAACACCATATATTTT

j_gene: TRBJ2-2
abundance: NA
v_gene: TRBV10-3
d_gene: TRBD2
CDR3aa: CAITTTSGRANTGELFF
CDR3nt: TGTGCCATCACCACGACTAGCGGGAGGGCCAACACCGGGGAGCTGTTTTTT

j_gene: TRBJ2-7
abundance: once
v_gene: TRBV7-6
d_gene: TRBD2
CDR3aa: CASSLAPGGGQGSYEQYF
CDR3nt: TGTGCCAGCAGCTTAGCCCCAGGCGGGGGGCAGGGGTCCTACGAGCAGTACTTC

j_gene: TRBJ1-5
abundance: NA
v_gene: TRBV5-1
d_gene: NA
CDR3aa: CASSLDPGERNQPQHF
CDR3nt: TGCGCCAGCAGCTTAGACCCAGGGGAGAGAAATCAGCCCCAGCATTTT

j_gene: TRBJ1-2
abundance: NA
v_gene: TRBV19
d_gene: NA
CDR3aa: CASSETANYGYTF
CDR3nt: TGTGCCAGCTCAGAGACAGCTAACTATGGCTACACCTTC

j_gene: TRBJ1-2
abundance: NA
v_gene: TRBV19
d_gene: TRBD1
CDR3aa: CASSMGDRANYGYTF
CDR3nt: TGTGCCAGTAGTATGGGTGACAGGGCTAACTATGGCTACACCTTC

j_gene: TRBJ1-5
abundance: NA
v_gene: TRBV5-1
d_gene: TRBD1
CDR3aa: CASSLATGVNQPQHF
CDR3nt: TGCGCCAGCAGCTTGGCTACAGGGGTCAATCAGCCCCAGCATTTT

j_gene: TRBJ2-7
abundance: NA
v_gene: TRBV6-2/TRBV6-3
d_gene: TRBD1
CDR3aa: CASSSTRQGSTSYEQYF
CDR3nt: TGTGCCAGCAGTTCAACCCGACAGGGGTCAACCTCCTACGAGCAGTACTTC

j_gene: TRBJ2-3
abundance: NA
v_gene: TRBV7-2
d_gene: TRBD2
CDR3aa: CASSPSGGATDTQYF
CDR3nt: TGTGCCAGCAGCCCTAGCGGGGGGGCCACAGATACGCAGTATTTT

j_gene: TRBJ1-2
abundance: once
v_gene: TRBV7-3
d_gene: TRBD1
CDR3aa: CASSLETGDGYTF
CDR3nt: TGTGCCAGCAGCCTAGAGACAGGGGACGGCTACACCTTC

j_gene: TRBJ2-1
abundance: NA
v_gene: TRBV7-3
d_gene: TRBD1
CDR3aa: CASSSRRGPNYNEQFF
CDR3nt: TGTGCCAGCAGCTCCCGCAGGGGGCCGAACTACAATGAGCAGTTCTTC

j_gene: TRBJ1-1
abundance: NA
v_gene: TRBV10-3
d_gene: TRBD1
CDR3aa: CAISEPQGALGEAFF
CDR3nt: TGTGCCATCAGTGAGCCACAGGGGGCCTTAGGGGAAGCTTTCTTT

j_gene: TRBJ2-7
abundance: NA
v_gene: TRBV5-4
d_gene: TRBD1
CDR3aa: CASSLEDRGFEQYF
CDR3nt: TGTGCCAGCAGCTTGGAGGACAGGGGGTTCGAGCAGTACTTC

j_gene: TRBJ1-1
abundance: NA
v_gene: TRBV9
d_gene: NA
CDR3aa: CASSVGTATEAFF
CDR3nt: TGTGCCAGCAGCGTAGGGACAGCCACTGAAGCTTTCTTT

j_gene: TRBJ2-3
abundance: NA
v_gene: TRBV7-3
d_gene: NA
CDR3aa: CASTLGGGAEDTQYF
CDR3nt: TGTGCCAGCACCCTCGGAGGGGGCGCCGAAGATACGCAGTATTTT

j_gene: TRBJ2-3
abundance: NA
v_gene: TRBV4-1
d_gene: NA
CDR3aa: CASSLRSSRARDTQYF
CDR3nt: TGCGCCAGCAGCCTCCGTTCTTCCAGGGCGAGGGATACGCAGTATTTT

j_gene: TRBJ2-7
abundance: NA
v_gene: TRBV10-3
d_gene: TRBD2
CDR3aa: CAISETSGRGSYEQYF
CDR3nt: TGTGCCATCAGTGAGACTAGCGGGAGGGGTTCCTACGAGCAGTACTTC

j_gene: TRBJ2-1
abundance: once
v_gene: TRBV5-1
d_gene: TRBD2
CDR3aa: CASSPPGSGSGEQFF
CDR3nt: TGCGCCAGCAGCCCCCCCGGGAGCGGGAGTGGTGAGCAGTTCTTC

j_gene: TRBJ2-5
abundance: NA
v_gene: TRBV3-1/TRBV3-2
d_gene: NA
CDR3aa: CASSQSAVRKETQYF
CDR3nt: TGTGCCAGCAGCCAATCTGCGGTGCGGAAAGAGACCCAGTACTTC

j_gene: TRBJ1-2
abundance: NA
v_gene: TRBV19
d_gene: TRBD1
CDR3aa: CASSRTGVYGYTF
CDR3nt: TGTGCCAGTAGTCGGACAGGGGTATATGGCTACACCTTC

j_gene: TRBJ1-5
abundance: NA
v_gene: TRBV6-5
d_gene: TRBD1
CDR3aa: CASSRDRSYQPQHF
CDR3nt: TGTGCCAGCAGCCGGGACAGGAGCTATCAGCCCCAGCATTTT

j_gene: TRBJ2-7
abundance: NA
v_gene: TRBV4-1
d_gene: TRBD2
CDR3aa: CASSPGLAIPYEQYF
CDR3nt: TGCGCCAGCAGCCCCGGACTAGCCATTCCCTACGAGCAGTACTTC

j_gene: TRBJ1-5
abundance: NA
v_gene: TRBV24-1
d_gene: NA
CDR3aa: CATSEGPNQPQHF
CDR3nt: TGTGCCACCAGTGAGGGGCCGAATCAGCCCCAGCATTTT

j_gene: TRBJ2-5
abundance: NA
v_gene: TRBV18
d_gene: NA
CDR3aa: CASSPKNSDETQYF
CDR3nt: TGTGCCAGCTCACCTAAGAACTCCGATGAGACCCAGTACTTC

j_gene: TRBJ2-1
abundance: NA
v_gene: TRBV19
d_gene: TRBD2
CDR3aa: CASSMGLAGSYNEQFF
CDR3nt: TGTGCCAGTAGTATGGGACTAGCGGGTTCCTACAATGAGCAGTTCTTC

j_gene: TRBJ1-6
abundance: NA
v_gene: TRBV5-1
d_gene: NA
CDR3aa: CASSLDRGYNSPLHF
CDR3nt: TGCGCCAGCAGCTTAGATAGGGGTTATAATTCACCCCTCCACTTT

j_gene: TRBJ2-2
abundance: NA
v_gene: TRBV7-2
d_gene: NA
CDR3aa: CASSPPSLGELFF
CDR3nt: TGTGCCAGCAGCCCCCCTTCGTTAGGGGAGCTGTTTTTT

j_gene: TRBJ1-2
abundance: NA
v_gene: TRBV7-2
d_gene: NA
CDR3aa: CASSRRSQGQSGYTF
CDR3nt: TGTGCCAGCAGTCGAAGGTCGCAGGGGCAAAGTGGCTACACCTTC

j_gene: TRBJ2-3
abundance: NA
v_gene: TRBV4-3
d_gene: TRBD2
CDR3aa: CASSPSGSGSWADTQYF
CDR3nt: TGCGCCAGCAGCCCTTCGGGTAGCGGGAGCTGGGCAGATACGCAGTATTTT

j_gene: TRBJ1-5
abundance: once
v_gene: TRBV2
d_gene: TRBD1
CDR3aa: CASRRGQSSNQPQHF
CDR3nt: TGTGCCAGCAGGAGGGGACAGTCCAGCAATCAGCCCCAGCATTTT

j_gene: TRBJ1-2
abundance: NA
v_gene: TRBV5-1
d_gene: NA
CDR3aa: CASSLGLTAIYGYTF
CDR3nt: TGCGCCAGCAGCTTGGGTTTAACAGCTATTTATGGCTACACCTTC

j_gene: TRBJ1-2
abundance: NA
v_gene: TRBV5-1
d_gene: TRBD1
CDR3aa: CASSLATDRGNYGYTF
CDR3nt: TGCGCCAGCAGCTTGGCAACGGACAGGGGCAACTATGGCTACACCTTC

j_gene: TRBJ1-5
abundance: NA
v_gene: TRBV6-5
d_gene: TRBD1
CDR3aa: CASREDRGNQPQHF
CDR3nt: TGTGCCAGCAGAGAGGACAGGGGAAATCAGCCCCAGCATTTT

j_gene: TRBJ2-1
abundance: NA
v_gene: TRBV12-5
d_gene: NA
CDR3aa: CASGRGGSNEQFF
CDR3nt: TGTGCTAGTGGTAGGGGGGGGAGTAATGAGCAGTTCTTC